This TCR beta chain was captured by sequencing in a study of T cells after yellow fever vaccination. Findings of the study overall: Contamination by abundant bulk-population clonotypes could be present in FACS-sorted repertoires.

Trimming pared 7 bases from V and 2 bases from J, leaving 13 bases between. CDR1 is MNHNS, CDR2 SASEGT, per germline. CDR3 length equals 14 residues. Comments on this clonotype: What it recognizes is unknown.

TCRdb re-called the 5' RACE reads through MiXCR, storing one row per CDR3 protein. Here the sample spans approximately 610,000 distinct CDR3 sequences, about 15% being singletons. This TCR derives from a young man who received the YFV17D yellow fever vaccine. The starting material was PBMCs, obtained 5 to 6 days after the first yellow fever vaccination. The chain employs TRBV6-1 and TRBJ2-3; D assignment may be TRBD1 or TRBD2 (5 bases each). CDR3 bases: TGTGCCAGCAAACCGGGACCGACCACAGATACGCAGTATTTT. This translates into CASKPGPTTDTQYF.